The clone carrying this TCR beta chain came up many times. Its target is unknown. This specimen comes from a study of T-cell reconstitution after alpha-beta-depleted transplantation in children. This sample's TCRbeta library carried unique molecular identifier barcodes. TCRdb recomputed calls from the PCR reads with MiXCR, one row per CDR3 protein. Counted here are hundreds of thousands of distinct CDR3 sequences, roughly 24% occurring once; the ten biggest clones make up less than 15%. Study-level findings and limits: Reports say that about two months after transplant, the alpha-beta T cells came out of several hundred graft clones that had expanded. Recipient T cells and thymic progenitors that survived were the source of the high TCRbeta diversity seen at day 60 in some patients. A year post-transplant, T-cell counts and diversity derived mostly from newly produced T cells.

The starting material was PBMCs, mostly from graft donor cells, obtained 360 days after TCRalphabeta/CD19-depleted stem cell transplant. The TCR was taken from a boy less than two years old who had a stem cell transplant for acute myeloid leukemia, so the T cells may come from the graft donor.

The CDR3: CSARWADPNTEAFF. CDR3 in DNA: TGCAGTGCTAGATGGGCGGATCCGAACACTGAAGCTTTCTTT. This chain links TRBV20-1 with TRBJ1-1; no clear D gene. The germline V gene encodes CDR1 DFQATT and CDR2 SNEGSKA (reference sequence). Trimming removed 2 bases from V and 1 base from J, with 11 bases in between. This CDR3 comprises 14 residues.